A selection of T cell receptor beta chains follows, all from one sample in a study of cytomegalovirus exposure and HLA in healthy donors. Using immunoSEQ multiplex PCR, the repertoire was profiled, and TCRdb retains in-frame clones only, with some absent. The sample contains some 270,000 clones, 80% to 90% of which appear only once. The sample comprised PBMCs. All receptors come from a woman between 18 and 29 years old in good health and CMV-seronegative. The CDR3 runs from the conserved cysteine through the conserved F or W. The D gene is left open where the match is weak. Clone size appears in some rows only: once, few, many, or a class for an expanded clone.

V gene: TRBV5-1
clone size: -
J gene: TRBJ2-3
CDR3 length: 14
D gene: -
CDR3 protein: CASSLPDTTDTQYF
CDR3 DNA: TGCGCCAGCAGCCTACCGGACACCACAGATACGCAGTATTTT

V gene: TRBV9
clone size: -
J gene: TRBJ2-7
CDR3 length: 15
D gene: TRBD2
CDR3 protein: CASSVTSGRLYEQYF
CDR3 DNA: TGTGCCAGCAGCGTAACTAGCGGGAGGCTGTACGAGCAGTACTTC

V gene: TRBV5-1
clone size: -
J gene: TRBJ1-1
CDR3 length: 17
D gene: -
CDR3 protein: CASSLGGQGSWDTEAFF
CDR3 DNA: TGCGCCAGCAGCTTGGGCGGACAAGGAAGCTGGGACACTGAAGCTTTCTTT

V gene: TRBV19
clone size: -
J gene: TRBJ1-5
CDR3 length: 14
D gene: -
CDR3 protein: CASSRGFSNQPQHF
CDR3 DNA: TGTGCCAGTAGTCGAGGATTTAGCAATCAGCCCCAGCATTTT

V gene: TRBV27
clone size: -
J gene: TRBJ2-6
CDR3 length: 17
D gene: TRBD1
CDR3 protein: CASSLGQGLVGANVLTF
CDR3 DNA: TGTGCCAGCAGTCTGGGACAGGGGCTAGTTGGGGCCAACGTCCTGACTTTC

V gene: TRBV28
clone size: few
J gene: TRBJ1-6
CDR3 length: 14
D gene: -
CDR3 protein: CASSLTGWNSPLHF
CDR3 DNA: TGTGCCAGCAGTCTGACAGGCTGGAATTCACCCCTCCACTTT

V gene: TRBV7-9
clone size: -
J gene: TRBJ1-1
CDR3 length: 14
D gene: TRBD1
CDR3 protein: CASSRTGLGTEAFF
CDR3 DNA: TGTGCCAGCAGCCGGACAGGGTTGGGCACTGAAGCTTTCTTT

V gene: TRBV5-4
clone size: -
J gene: TRBJ2-1
CDR3 length: 14
D gene: TRBD1
CDR3 protein: CASSLQGASDEQFF
CDR3 DNA: TGTGCCAGCAGCTTACAGGGGGCTTCGGATGAGCAGTTCTTC

V gene: TRBV28
clone size: -
J gene: TRBJ1-5
CDR3 length: 16
D gene: -
CDR3 protein: CASPKPPVDSNQPQHF
CDR3 DNA: TGTGCCAGCCCTAAGCCCCCGGTTGATAGCAATCAGCCCCAGCATTTT

V gene: TRBV27
clone size: once
J gene: TRBJ2-6
CDR3 length: 15
D gene: TRBD2
CDR3 protein: CASARGGSGANVLTF
CDR3 DNA: TGTGCCAGCGCCCGGGGGGGCTCTGGGGCCAACGTCCTGACTTTC

V gene: TRBV19
clone size: -
J gene: TRBJ1-2
CDR3 length: 12
D gene: -
CDR3 protein: CASAMTGGGYTF
CDR3 DNA: TGTGCCAGTGCGATGACAGGAGGAGGCTACACCTTC

V gene: TRBV7-2
clone size: -
J gene: TRBJ2-1
CDR3 length: 17
D gene: TRBD2
CDR3 protein: CASSPQGTSGGADEQFF
CDR3 DNA: TGTGCCAGCAGCCCACAAGGGACTAGCGGGGGGGCGGATGAGCAGTTCTTC

V gene: TRBV5-1
clone size: -
J gene: TRBJ1-4
CDR3 length: 14
D gene: TRBD1
CDR3 protein: CASSPGQGIEKLFF
CDR3 DNA: TGCGCCAGCAGCCCGGGACAGGGAATTGAAAAACTGTTTTTT

V gene: TRBV7-9
clone size: few
J gene: TRBJ1-2
CDR3 length: 14
D gene: TRBD1
CDR3 protein: CASSPEGQDYGYTF
CDR3 DNA: TGTGCCAGCAGCCCGGAGGGACAGGACTATGGCTACACCTTC

V gene: TRBV18
clone size: -
J gene: TRBJ1-1
CDR3 length: 15
D gene: TRBD1
CDR3 protein: CASSPSGQGATEAFF
CDR3 DNA: TGTGCCAGCTCACCGTCCGGACAGGGGGCCACTGAAGCTTTCTTT

V gene: TRBV13
clone size: -
J gene: TRBJ1-1
CDR3 length: 14
D gene: -
CDR3 protein: CASSPGLTNTEAFF
CDR3 DNA: TGTGCCAGCAGCCCAGGGTTAACGAACACTGAAGCTTTCTTT

V gene: TRBV7-2
clone size: -
J gene: TRBJ2-3
CDR3 length: 18
D gene: TRBD2
CDR3 protein: CASSRPGLALGGTDTQYF
CDR3 DNA: TGTGCCAGCAGCCGCCCGGGACTAGCGTTGGGTGGCACAGATACGCAGTATTTT

V gene: TRBV7-2
clone size: -
J gene: TRBJ2-7
CDR3 length: 15
D gene: TRBD2
CDR3 protein: CASSPSGRASWEQYF
CDR3 DNA: TGTGCCAGCAGCCCCAGCGGGAGGGCCTCTTGGGAGCAGTACTTC

V gene: TRBV4-1
clone size: -
J gene: TRBJ1-5
CDR3 length: 16
D gene: TRBD1
CDR3 protein: CASSQDGTGGPQPQHF
CDR3 DNA: TGCGCCAGCAGCCAAGATGGGACAGGGGGCCCTCAGCCCCAGCATTTT

V gene: TRBV6-5
clone size: -
J gene: TRBJ2-7
CDR3 length: 12
D gene: -
CDR3 protein: CASSRPTAEQYF
CDR3 DNA: TGTGCCAGCAGTCGCCCGACTGCCGAGCAGTACTTC

V gene: TRBV10-3
clone size: -
J gene: TRBJ2-3
CDR3 length: 14
D gene: TRBD1
CDR3 protein: CAARQGMGTDTQYF
CDR3 DNA: TGTGCCGCCAGACAGGGGATGGGGACAGATACGCAGTATTTT

V gene: TRBV11-3
clone size: -
J gene: TRBJ2-2
CDR3 length: 16
D gene: -
CDR3 protein: CASSLEMTPNTGELFF
CDR3 DNA: TGTGCCAGCAGCTTAGAAATGACACCGAACACCGGGGAGCTGTTTTTT

V gene: TRBV4-1
clone size: -
J gene: TRBJ2-2
CDR3 length: 14
D gene: -
CDR3 protein: CASSQDLNTGELFF
CDR3 DNA: TGCGCCAGCAGCCAAGATCTAAACACCGGGGAGCTGTTTTTT

V gene: TRBV30
clone size: -
J gene: TRBJ1-6
CDR3 length: 12
D gene: -
CDR3 protein: CAWSVPGSPLHF
CDR3 DNA: TGTGCCTGGAGTGTTCCAGGGTCACCCCTCCACTTT

V gene: TRBV6-6
clone size: -
J gene: TRBJ2-7
CDR3 length: 13
D gene: -
CDR3 protein: CASTLSMRYEQYF
CDR3 DNA: TGTGCCAGCACCCTCTCGATGAGGTACGAGCAGTACTTC

V gene: TRBV2
clone size: -
J gene: TRBJ2-3
CDR3 length: 16
D gene: -
CDR3 protein: CASSEGASGFTDTQYF
CDR3 DNA: TGTGCCAGCAGTGAGGGGGCTAGCGGCTTCACAGATACGCAGTATTTT

V gene: TRBV4-1
clone size: -
J gene: TRBJ2-4
CDR3 length: 17
D gene: -
CDR3 protein: CASSQGGQGRLKNIQYF
CDR3 DNA: TGCGCCAGCAGCCAAGGAGGTCAAGGCCGGTTGAAAAACATTCAGTACTTC

V gene: TRBV7-9
clone size: -
J gene: TRBJ2-1
CDR3 length: 16
D gene: -
CDR3 protein: CASSPGAGLSYNEQFF
CDR3 DNA: TGTGCCAGCAGCCCAGGCGCGGGGCTCTCCTACAATGAGCAGTTCTTC

V gene: TRBV6-6
clone size: -
J gene: TRBJ1-4
CDR3 length: 15
D gene: -
CDR3 protein: CASSSRQGHNEKLFF
CDR3 DNA: TGTGCCAGCAGTTCCCGACAAGGCCATAATGAAAAACTGTTTTTT

V gene: TRBV19
clone size: -
J gene: TRBJ1-2
CDR3 length: 15
D gene: -
CDR3 protein: CASTWGRAEAYGYTF
CDR3 DNA: TGTGCCAGTACCTGGGGCAGGGCTGAGGCCTATGGCTACACCTTC

V gene: TRBV13
clone size: -
J gene: TRBJ2-3
CDR3 length: 17
D gene: TRBD2
CDR3 protein: CASSANSGRFSTDTQYF
CDR3 DNA: TGTGCCAGCAGCGCAAACAGCGGGAGATTTAGCACAGATACGCAGTATTTT

V gene: TRBV11-3
clone size: -
J gene: TRBJ2-1
CDR3 length: 18
D gene: TRBD2
CDR3 protein: CASSPPTGTSFLWNEQFF
CDR3 DNA: TGTGCCAGCAGCCCCCCGACAGGGACTAGCTTTCTATGGAATGAGCAGTTCTTC

V gene: TRBV30
clone size: few
J gene: TRBJ1-6
CDR3 length: 13
D gene: -
CDR3 protein: CACHRQVNSPLHF
CDR3 DNA: TGTGCCTGCCATCGACAGGTTAATTCACCCCTCCACTTT

V gene: TRBV9
clone size: -
J gene: TRBJ1-1
CDR3 length: 14
D gene: -
CDR3 protein: CASSPLLGGTEAFF
CDR3 DNA: TGTGCCAGCAGCCCTTTACTCGGAGGCACTGAAGCTTTCTTT

V gene: TRBV30
clone size: -
J gene: TRBJ2-2
CDR3 length: 12
D gene: -
CDR3 protein: CALPGVVGELFF
CDR3 DNA: TGTGCCCTCCCCGGGGTGGTCGGGGAGCTGTTTTTT

V gene: TRBV11-3
clone size: -
J gene: TRBJ2-7
CDR3 length: 15
D gene: -
CDR3 protein: CASSGGRTDSYEQYF
CDR3 DNA: TGTGCCAGCAGCGGAGGACGGACGGATTCCTACGAGCAGTACTTC

V gene: TRBV5-1
clone size: -
J gene: TRBJ2-5
CDR3 length: 12
D gene: -
CDR3 protein: CASSVGVETQYF
CDR3 DNA: TGCGCCAGCAGCGTGGGAGTAGAGACCCAGTACTTC

V gene: TRBV6-1
clone size: few
J gene: TRBJ1-2
CDR3 length: 15
D gene: TRBD1
CDR3 protein: CASSEGQGSLGGYTF
CDR3 DNA: TGTGCCAGCAGTGAGGGACAGGGATCCCTGGGGGGCTACACCTTC

V gene: TRBV25-1
clone size: -
J gene: TRBJ2-3
CDR3 length: 15
D gene: TRBD2
CDR3 protein: CASSRSGGGIDTQYF
CDR3 DNA: TGTGCCAGCAGTCGTAGCGGGGGTGGGATAGATACGCAGTATTTT

V gene: TRBV18
clone size: -
J gene: TRBJ1-2
CDR3 length: 16
D gene: TRBD1
CDR3 protein: CASSPGQGATPYGYTF
CDR3 DNA: TGTGCCAGCTCACCGGGACAGGGGGCGACTCCCTATGGCTACACCTTC

V gene: TRBV7-8
clone size: -
J gene: TRBJ2-7
CDR3 length: 14
D gene: TRBD1
CDR3 protein: CASILGQGPYEQYF
CDR3 DNA: TGTGCCAGCATCCTAGGACAGGGGCCCTACGAGCAGTACTTC

V gene: TRBV30
clone size: -
J gene: TRBJ1-2
CDR3 length: 14
D gene: -
CDR3 protein: CAWSVDRKRDGYTF
CDR3 DNA: TGTGCCTGGAGTGTCGACAGAAAACGAGATGGCTACACCTTC

V gene: TRBV19
clone size: -
J gene: TRBJ2-7
CDR3 length: 15
D gene: -
CDR3 protein: CASSIGSLSSYEQYF
CDR3 DNA: TGTGCCAGTAGTATCGGTAGCTTGAGCTCCTACGAGCAGTACTTC

V gene: TRBV25-1
clone size: -
J gene: TRBJ2-3
CDR3 length: 14
D gene: TRBD2
CDR3 protein: CASSRAGGPDTQYF
CDR3 DNA: TGTGCCAGCAGTCGAGCGGGAGGGCCAGATACGCAGTATTTT

V gene: TRBV14
clone size: once
J gene: TRBJ1-1
CDR3 length: 13
D gene: -
CDR3 protein: CASSYQGQGEAFF
CDR3 DNA: TGTGCCAGCAGCTACCAGGGTCAGGGTGAAGCTTTCTTT

V gene: TRBV20-1
clone size: -
J gene: TRBJ2-1
CDR3 length: 9
D gene: -
CDR3 protein: CSASIHQFF
CDR3 DNA: TGCAGTGCTAGCATACATCAGTTCTTC

V gene: TRBV30
clone size: -
J gene: TRBJ2-1
CDR3 length: 15
D gene: TRBD2
CDR3 protein: CAWSRLAGGDNEQFF
CDR3 DNA: TGTGCCTGGAGCAGACTAGCGGGAGGGGACAATGAGCAGTTCTTC

V gene: TRBV19
clone size: once
J gene: TRBJ2-7
CDR3 length: 15
D gene: -
CDR3 protein: CASSIEGGSSYEQYF
CDR3 DNA: TGTGCCAGTAGTATAGAGGGAGGCTCCTCCTACGAGCAGTACTTC

V gene: TRBV28
clone size: -
J gene: TRBJ2-5
CDR3 length: 15
D gene: -
CDR3 protein: CASSPSDRGGETQYF
CDR3 DNA: TGTGCCAGCAGCCCGTCTGACCGAGGAGGAGAGACCCAGTACTTC

V gene: TRBV28
clone size: -
J gene: TRBJ1-1
CDR3 length: 15
D gene: TRBD1
CDR3 protein: CASSFHGTEDTEAFF
CDR3 DNA: TGTGCCAGCAGTTTCCACGGGACAGAGGACACTGAAGCTTTCTTT

V gene: TRBV4-1
clone size: -
J gene: TRBJ1-2
CDR3 length: 15
D gene: -
CDR3 protein: CASSQNLGTAEGYTF
CDR3 DNA: TGCGCCAGCAGCCAGAACCTCGGAACCGCGGAAGGCTACACCTTC

V gene: TRBV11-3
clone size: -
J gene: TRBJ2-7
CDR3 length: 13
D gene: -
CDR3 protein: CASSLSWSDEQYF
CDR3 DNA: TGTGCCAGCAGCTTATCGTGGTCGGACGAGCAGTACTTC

V gene: TRBV2
clone size: few
J gene: TRBJ1-2
CDR3 length: 12
D gene: -
CDR3 protein: CASADNNYGYTF
CDR3 DNA: TGTGCCAGCGCGGACAATAACTATGGCTACACCTTC

V gene: TRBV6-4
clone size: -
J gene: TRBJ2-7
CDR3 length: 13
D gene: TRBD2
CDR3 protein: CASSQDGAGEQYF
CDR3 DNA: TGTGCCAGCAGCCAAGACGGAGCGGGGGAGCAGTACTTC

V gene: TRBV7-6
clone size: -
J gene: TRBJ2-7
CDR3 length: 15
D gene: -
CDR3 protein: CASSLEGGGSYEQYF
CDR3 DNA: TGTGCCAGCAGCTTAGAGGGGGGAGGGTCCTACGAGCAGTACTTC

V gene: TRBV25-1
clone size: -
J gene: TRBJ1-1
CDR3 length: 14
D gene: TRBD1
CDR3 protein: CASSSSTGGTEAFF
CDR3 DNA: TGTGCCAGCAGTTCCTCTACAGGGGGGACTGAAGCTTTCTTT

V gene: TRBV9
clone size: -
J gene: TRBJ2-4
CDR3 length: 15
D gene: TRBD2
CDR3 protein: CASSVEAGVKNIQYF
CDR3 DNA: TGTGCCAGCAGCGTAGAAGCGGGAGTCAAAAACATTCAGTACTTC

V gene: TRBV6-5
clone size: -
J gene: TRBJ2-7
CDR3 length: 16
D gene: -
CDR3 protein: CASSYSQGDVFYEQYF
CDR3 DNA: TGTGCCAGCAGTTACTCACAGGGAGACGTATTCTACGAGCAGTACTTC

V gene: TRBV9
clone size: few
J gene: TRBJ1-2
CDR3 length: 13
D gene: TRBD1
CDR3 protein: CASSARQGGGYTF
CDR3 DNA: TGTGCCAGCAGCGCTAGACAGGGCGGTGGCTACACCTTC